This T cell receptor beta chain appears in the sequencing data of a study of neoadjuvant anti-PD-1 for oral cavity cancer. Study-wide results and caveats: Higher pretreatment blood Treg/Th17 ratios correlated with higher pretreatment blood and lower post-treatment tumor TCRbeta clonality. PBMC Gini-index clonality exceeded responders' in non-responders post-nivolumab.

On this clone: The antigen remains unidentified.

Time point meaning: after neoadjuvant nivolumab, at surgical resection. In germline, CDR1 is SNHLY, CDR2 FYNNEI. V was pared by 7 bases and J by 7 bases, with 12 bases of the junction left unmatched. The CDR3 consists of 15 residues. Some clones are missing from TCRdb's copy, which holds only in-frame ones; the method was immunoSEQ multiplex PCR. Of approximately 43,000 clones listed, 65% to 85% are singletons. The specimen was PBMCs, collected after nivolumab (anti-PD-1) treatment. The clonotype was recovered from a person aged 35-79 years with oral cavity squamous cell carcinoma. The V and J genes are TRBV2 and TRBJ2-2; 7 bases are a match to TRBD2. The CDR3 sequence is CASKGPPREDGELFF. As DNA, the CDR3 is TGTGCCAGCAAAGGGCCCCCACGGGAGGACGGGGAGCTGTTTTTT.